Described below is a single TCR beta chain sequence and its context. The sample holds other DNA sequences that translate to the same CDR3. Assay used: immunoSEQ multiplex PCR; TCRdb lists only in-frame clones, some missing. This repertoire shows 97,000 or so clones, 75% to 95% found once; its top ten account for less than 2%. Germline trimming cut 3 bases from V and 5 bases from J; bases unmatched to any gene: 3. The CDR3 runs 14 residues. CDR1 is KGHSH and CDR2 is LQKENI in the germline V gene. These data belong to a study of blood T cell repertoires in COVID-19. This chain links TRBV18 with TRBJ2-1, with 8 bases lining up with TRBD1. This TCR came from a man between 60 and 75 years old with acute or convalescent COVID-19. The material sequenced was peripheral blood. Here the CDR3 reads CASSPGTGDNEQFF. The DNA for the CDR3 is TGTGCCAGCTCACCCGGGACAGGAGACAATGAGCAGTTCTTC.